This is a list of T cell receptor beta chains from one sample in a study of Ad26.COV2.S vaccination and SARS-CoV-2 variants. Clones were read by immunoSEQ multiplex PCR, and TCRdb kept only the in-frame ones, dropping some. Altogether more than 300,000 clones are present, approximately 86% being singletons, with the ten largest covering roughly 2%. This material consisted of peripheral blood, taken in a trial of Ad26.COV2.S vaccine versus placebo. The receptors shown here come from a person aged 18-65 years who received the Ad26.COV2.S COVID-19 vaccine or a placebo. Each CDR3 is given with its conserved first and last residue. The order of the fields is J gene, CDR3 length, V gene, D gene, clone size, CDR3 protein, CDR3 DNA. D genes are given only for firm matches. Expanded clones are given a class, and other clones once, few, many or no size at all.

J: TRBJ1-3
length: 14
V: TRBV6-5
D: -
size: -
CDR3: CASSQSFSGNTIYF
DNA: TGTGCCAGCAGTCAGAGTTTCTCTGGAAACACCATATATTTT

J: TRBJ1-4
length: 13
V: TRBV7-9
D: -
size: -
CDR3: CASSLLPSEKLFF
DNA: TGTGCCAGCAGCTTACTCCCGAGTGAAAAACTGTTTTTT

J: TRBJ1-3
length: 15
V: TRBV19
D: -
size: -
CDR3: CASSPGPSSGNTIYF
DNA: TGTGCCAGTAGTCCGGGACCGAGCTCTGGAAACACCATATATTTT

J: TRBJ1-2
length: 15
V: TRBV9
D: TRBD1
size: -
CDR3: CASSTRGQGLDGYTF
DNA: TGTGCCAGCAGCACCCGGGGACAGGGATTGGATGGCTACACCTTC

J: TRBJ1-5
length: 12
V: TRBV2
D: -
size: -
CDR3: CASKGPDQPQHF
DNA: TGTGCCAGCAAAGGACCGGATCAGCCCCAGCATTTT

J: TRBJ1-3
length: 16
V: TRBV6-5
D: -
size: -
CDR3: CASSYRVTSSGNTIYF
DNA: TGTGCCAGCAGTTACAGGGTCACGAGCTCTGGAAACACCATATATTTT

J: TRBJ2-2
length: 13
V: TRBV5-5
D: -
size: -
CDR3: CASSLGGTGELFF
DNA: TGTGCCAGCAGCTTGGGGGGCACCGGGGAGCTGTTTTTT

J: TRBJ2-2
length: 15
V: TRBV10-3
D: -
size: -
CDR3: CAISELGTNTGELFF
DNA: TGTGCCATCAGTGAGCTGGGAACGAACACCGGGGAGCTGTTTTTT

J: TRBJ1-1
length: 13
V: TRBV19
D: -
size: few
CDR3: CASSIDRAKAAFF
DNA: TGTGCCAGTAGTATAGATCGGGCCAAAGCAGCTTTCTTT

J: TRBJ2-1
length: 17
V: TRBV25-1
D: TRBD1
size: -
CDR3: CASSEWIGTGGYNEQFF
DNA: TGTGCCAGCAGTGAATGGATTGGGACAGGGGGATACAATGAGCAGTTCTTC

J: TRBJ2-3
length: 17
V: TRBV5-6
D: TRBD2
size: -
CDR3: CASSLRLAGFTTDTQYF
DNA: TGTGCCAGCAGCTTGCGGCTAGCGGGGTTCACCACAGATACGCAGTATTTT

J: TRBJ1-5
length: 14
V: TRBV6-6
D: TRBD1
size: -
CDR3: CASSGQGAYQPQHF
DNA: TGTGCCAGCAGTGGACAGGGGGCCTATCAGCCCCAGCATTTT

J: TRBJ2-1
length: 16
V: TRBV28
D: TRBD1
size: -
CDR3: CASSSGGALIGNEQFF
DNA: TGTGCCAGCAGTTCAGGGGGCGCGCTGATTGGTAATGAGCAGTTCTTC

J: TRBJ1-1
length: 12
V: TRBV7-9
D: -
size: -
CDR3: CASTPGGTEAFF
DNA: TGTGCCAGCACCCCCGGGGGAACTGAAGCTTTCTTT

J: TRBJ1-2
length: 16
V: TRBV19
D: -
size: once
CDR3: CASSSAGGLDYSGYTF
DNA: TGTGCCAGTAGTTCGGCGGGTGGTTTAGATTATTCTGGCTACACCTTC

J: TRBJ2-1
length: 13
V: TRBV7-2
D: -
size: -
CDR3: CASSLGHYNEQFF
DNA: TGTGCCAGCAGCTTAGGGCACTACAATGAGCAGTTCTTC

J: TRBJ1-1
length: 14
V: TRBV28
D: -
size: -
CDR3: CASSWGRGWTEAFF
DNA: TGTGCCAGCAGTTGGGGGAGGGGGTGGACTGAAGCTTTCTTT

J: TRBJ2-7
length: 14
V: TRBV4-2
D: TRBD2
size: -
CDR3: CASSQVAGRDEQYF
DNA: TGTGCCAGCAGCCAAGTAGCGGGCAGGGACGAGCAGTACTTC

J: TRBJ1-1
length: 16
V: TRBV28
D: TRBD1
size: -
CDR3: CASSLPGTGGRGEAFF
DNA: TGTGCCAGCAGTTTACCCGGGACAGGGGGCCGGGGTGAAGCTTTCTTT

J: TRBJ1-3
length: 16
V: TRBV4-2
D: -
size: -
CDR3: CASSQDAHSSGNTIYF
DNA: TGTGCCAGCAGCCAAGACGCCCACAGCTCTGGAAACACCATATATTTT

J: TRBJ1-1
length: 13
V: TRBV12-3/TRBV12-4
D: TRBD1
size: few
CDR3: CASSSTGITEAFF
DNA: TGTGCCAGCAGTTCGACAGGGATCACTGAAGCTTTCTTT

J: TRBJ2-3
length: 15
V: TRBV10-3
D: -
size: -
CDR3: CAISGKTLSTDTQYF
DNA: TGTGCCATCAGTGGGAAGACACTGAGCACAGATACGCAGTATTTT

J: TRBJ1-4
length: 15
V: TRBV18
D: -
size: -
CDR3: CASSPLRQEDEKLFF
DNA: TGTGCCAGCTCACCACTTCGACAGGAAGATGAAAAACTGTTTTTT

J: TRBJ1-2
length: 15
V: TRBV7-2
D: -
size: -
CDR3: CASSARAAINYGYTF
DNA: TGTGCCAGCAGCGCCCGGGCAGCTATTAACTATGGCTACACCTTC

J: TRBJ2-3
length: 16
V: TRBV9
D: TRBD2
size: -
CDR3: CASSASGGPPADTQYF
DNA: TGTGCCAGCAGCGCTAGCGGGGGACCCCCCGCAGATACGCAGTATTTT

J: TRBJ1-2
length: 16
V: TRBV20-1
D: TRBD1
size: -
CDR3: CSASVAKGQGATGYTF
DNA: TGCAGTGCTAGTGTGGCCAAAGGACAGGGGGCAACGGGCTACACCTTC

J: TRBJ2-1
length: 13
V: TRBV27
D: TRBD2
size: -
CDR3: CASSSGGADEQFF
DNA: TGTGCCAGCAGCAGCGGGGGGGCGGATGAGCAGTTCTTC

J: TRBJ1-2
length: 14
V: TRBV6-5
D: -
size: once
CDR3: CASSPPALSYGYTF
DNA: TGTGCCAGCAGTCCCCCGGCACTCAGCTATGGCTACACCTTC

J: TRBJ2-7
length: 18
V: TRBV6-4
D: TRBD2
size: few
CDR3: CASSDRVSGGDSSYEQYF
DNA: TGTGCCAGCAGTGACCGAGTTAGCGGGGGGGATAGCTCCTACGAGCAGTACTTC

J: TRBJ2-3
length: 14
V: TRBV6-5
D: TRBD1
size: once
CDR3: CASRADRGGDTQYF
DNA: TGTGCCAGCAGGGCGGACAGGGGAGGGGATACGCAGTATTTT

J: TRBJ2-7
length: 15
V: TRBV6-5
D: -
size: -
CDR3: CASRKGGTSPYEQYF
DNA: TGTGCCAGCAGAAAAGGGGGAACATCTCCCTACGAGCAGTACTTC

J: TRBJ1-1
length: 14
V: TRBV30
D: -
size: -
CDR3: CAWSYNRLFGEAFF
DNA: TGTGCCTGGAGTTATAACAGGCTGTTTGGTGAAGCTTTCTTT

J: TRBJ1-2
length: 14
V: TRBV5-1
D: TRBD1
size: once
CDR3: CASSFEGADYGYTF
DNA: TGCGCCAGCAGCTTCGAGGGGGCGGACTATGGCTACACCTTC

J: TRBJ2-2
length: 16
V: TRBV6-1
D: TRBD1
size: -
CDR3: CASSEAGDRATGELFF
DNA: TGTGCCAGCAGTGAAGCAGGGGACAGAGCTACCGGGGAGCTGTTTTTT

J: TRBJ1-6
length: 20
V: TRBV4-1
D: -
size: -
CDR3: CASSQTVGVGASSYNSPLHF
DNA: TGCGCCAGCAGCCAAACTGTAGGCGTCGGGGCGAGCTCCTATAATTCACCCCTCCACTTT

J: TRBJ1-6
length: 15
V: TRBV2
D: -
size: few
CDR3: CASSEARGVGSPLHF
DNA: TGTGCCAGCAGTGAAGCTCGGGGGGTAGGTTCACCCCTCCACTTT

J: TRBJ2-7
length: 12
V: TRBV19
D: TRBD1
size: -
CDR3: CASSIGQAEQYF
DNA: TGTGCCAGTAGTATCGGACAGGCTGAGCAGTACTTC

J: TRBJ1-1
length: 15
V: TRBV28
D: TRBD1
size: -
CDR3: CASSPAGQWNTEAFF
DNA: TGTGCCAGCAGCCCGGCGGGACAGTGGAACACTGAAGCTTTCTTT

J: TRBJ1-2
length: 15
V: TRBV4-2
D: TRBD1
size: once
CDR3: CASSDGTGVNYGYTF
DNA: TGTGCCAGCAGTGACGGGACAGGGGTTAACTATGGCTACACCTTC

J: TRBJ2-1
length: 17
V: TRBV18
D: TRBD2
size: -
CDR3: CASSHFSGGAFYNEQFF
DNA: TGTGCCAGCTCACACTTTAGCGGGGGGGCCTTCTACAATGAGCAGTTCTTC

J: TRBJ1-2
length: 14
V: TRBV18
D: -
size: -
CDR3: CASSPRDGTTGYTF
DNA: TGTGCCAGCTCACCGAGGGATGGGACAACCGGCTACACCTTC

J: TRBJ2-7
length: 13
V: TRBV6-1
D: -
size: -
CDR3: CASSDMGYYEQYF
DNA: TGTGCCAGCAGTGATATGGGGTACTACGAGCAGTACTTC